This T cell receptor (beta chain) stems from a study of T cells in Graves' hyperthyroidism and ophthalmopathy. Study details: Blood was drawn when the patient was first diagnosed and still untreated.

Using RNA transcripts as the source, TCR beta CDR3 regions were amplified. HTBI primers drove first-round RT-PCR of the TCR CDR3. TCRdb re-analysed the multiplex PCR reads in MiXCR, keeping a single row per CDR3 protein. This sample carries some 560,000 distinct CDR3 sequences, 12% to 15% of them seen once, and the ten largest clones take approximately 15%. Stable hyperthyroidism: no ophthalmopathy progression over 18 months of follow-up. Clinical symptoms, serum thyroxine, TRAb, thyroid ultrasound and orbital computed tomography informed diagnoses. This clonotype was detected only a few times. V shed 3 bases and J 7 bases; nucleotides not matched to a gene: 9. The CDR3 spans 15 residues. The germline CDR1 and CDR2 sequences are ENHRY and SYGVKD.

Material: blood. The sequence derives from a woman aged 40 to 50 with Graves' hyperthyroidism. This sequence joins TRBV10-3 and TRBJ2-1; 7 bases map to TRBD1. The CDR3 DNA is TGTGCCATCAGTGAACACCTAGGGGGCCGAAATGAGCAGTTCTTC. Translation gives CAISEHLGGRNEQFF.